This TCR beta chain came from a study of glioma-infiltrating T cells after dendritic cell vaccination. The data were produced by immunoSEQ multiplex PCR, yet TCRdb's version contains in-frame clones alone and is incomplete. The sample records over 90,000 clones, over 80% being singletons. The time point is: after dendritic cell vaccination, including at tumor progression/relapse. The germline CDR1 and CDR2 sequences are SGHTA and FQGNSA. This CDR3 has 15 amino acids. The V and J ends lost 2 bases and 4 bases respectively, with 15 bases between them. The sequencing here drew on blood, taken after dendritic cell vaccination. The chain employs TRBV7-2 and TRBJ2-7; a possible D gene is TRBD2 (6 bases). This sequence was found in a human donor with glioblastoma. The chain's CDR3 is CASSLQPGEVYEQYF. CDR3 DNA: TGTGCCAGCAGCTTACAGCCGGGAGAGGTGTACGAGCAGTACTTC. The full variable domain, its missing parts supplied by reference TRBV7-2 and TRBJ2-7, is GAGVSQSPSNKVTEKGKDVELRCDPISGHTALYWYRQSLGQGLEFLIYFQGNSAPDKSGLPSDRFSAERTGGSVSTLTIQRTQQEDSAVYLCASSLQPGEVYEQYFGPGTRLTVT.